What follows are 10 T cell receptor beta chains derived from one specimen sequenced in a study of Tregs in tolerant kidney transplant recipients. The table came from immunoSEQ multiplex PCR; TCRdb's copy has only in-frame clones and leaves some out. There are 10,000 or so clones in the sample, with more than 25% held by the top ten. Mixed chimerism was transient after nonmyeloablative marrow transplants from related graft donors. The source was CD8+ T cells from blood (PBMCs), collected 24 months after the transplant. Source of these receptors: a human patient who received a combined kidney and bone marrow transplant. Part of the T cells may come from the graft donor.

On this clone itself: The read terminates 3 residues ahead of where the CDR3 ends, so the germline J gene completes it. The chain couples TRBV19 to TRBJ2-7; 10 bases map to TRBD1. Germline V lookup: CDR1 LNHDA, CDR2 SQIVND (reference sequence). Trimming at V came to 9 bases and at J to 0 bases, leaving 5 bases not matched to a gene. The CDR3 runs 14 residues. The CDR3 bases that were read are TGTGCCAGCGCCGGGACAGGGGCCTCCTACGAG. Translation gives CASAGTGASYE. The full CDR3 is CASAGTGASYEQYF.

A remark on this clone: The read ends 3 residues shy of where the CDR3 ends; the end is completed using the germline J gene. The rearrangement links TRBV2 to TRBJ2-7, with 8 bases fitting TRBD2. Losses at the gene ends were 7 bases for V and 5 bases for J; bases not matched to a gene: 13. Germline V gene data show CDR1 as SNHLY and CDR2 as FYNNEI. The CDR3 is 15 amino acids. CDR3 DNA (partial): TGTGCCAGCATCCTCGGGACCGGGGGGGTTAACGAG. Its protein is CASILGTGGVNE. The whole CDR3 sequence reads CASILGTGGVNEQYF. Complete variable domain (other parts from reference TRBV2 and TRBJ2-7): EPEVTQTPSHQVTQMGQEVILRCVPISNHLYFYWYRQILGQKVEFLVSFYNNEISEKSEIFDDQFSVERPDGSNFTLKIRSTKLEDSAMYFCASILGTGGVNEQYFGPGTRLTVT.

On this clone: The sequenced fragment ends 3 residues before the CDR3 boundary, so the rest is inferred from the germline J gene. The chain couples TRBV29-1 to TRBJ1-2; TRBD1 might be the D (6 bases). Looked up from germline, CDR1 is SQVTM and CDR2 is ANQGSEA. This CDR3 has 11 amino acids. The V end lost 7 bases, the J end lost 4 bases, and 10 bases lay between the germline ends. The CDR3: CSGETGYGYTF. The sequenced part of the CDR3 DNA is TGCAGCGGGGAGACAGGCTATGGC.

To note about this clone: The CDR3 end lies 3 residues beyond the end of the read and is filled in from the germline J gene. The chain joins TRBV2 to TRBJ2-7, with 13 bases that match TRBD2. The J segment lost 2 bases and the V segment lost 6 bases, leaving 4 bases of the junction unmatched. CDR3 size: 15 residues. Germline loops: CDR1 SNHLY, CDR2 FYNNEI. The CDR3 bases that were read are TGTGCCAGCAGCGTACTAGCGGGAGGGCCCTACGAG. Translated, it gives CASSVLAGGPYE. The entire CDR3 protein reads CASSVLAGGPYEQYF.

Turning to this clone: The read gets to within 3 residues of the CDR3 end, and the germline J gene fills in the rest. The chain recombines TRBV20-1 with TRBJ2-3, with TRBD2 matching 10 bases. CDR1 and CDR2 from the germline V gene are DFQATT and SNEGSKA (reference sequence). The CDR3 runs to 17 residues. Trimming removed 5 bases from V and 4 bases from J; junction bases left unmatched: 15. CDR3 DNA, as far as it was read: TGCAGTGCTTTTCCGGGGACTAGCGTCAGTGCCGCAGATACG. Protein product: CSAFPGTSVSAADT. The CDR3 in full is CSAFPGTSVSAADTQYF.

Worth noting for this clone: With the read ending 3 residues before the CDR3 end, the germline J gene is used to fill in that end. The J gene is TRBJ2-3, the V gene TRBV4-1, with D uncertain. The CDR3 is 17 residues long. The germline gives CDR1 MGHRA, CDR2 YSYEKL. V was pared by 0 bases and J by 0 bases, with 13 bases between. The CDR3 DNA, read in part, is TGCGCCAGCAGCCAAGACCTTCCCCCTTCTAGCACAGATACG. This translates into CASSQDLPPSSTDT. The entire CDR3 reads CASSQDLPPSSTDTQYF.

In regard to this clone: The sequenced fragment ends 3 residues before the CDR3 boundary, so the rest is inferred from the germline J gene. This chain joins TRBV29-1 and TRBJ2-7; 7 positions agree with TRBD2. CDR1 SQVTM and CDR2 ANQGSEA come from the germline V gene. CDR3 length equals 13 residues. V lost 6 bases and J lost 0; bases outside the gene matches: 5. The sequenced part of the CDR3 DNA is TGCAGCGTGCTAGCGGAAAGCTCCTACGAG. This codes for CSVLAESSYE. The CDR3 as a whole reads CSVLAESSYEQYF.

Worth noting for this clone: The CDR3 end is not reached by the read, which stops 3 residues before it; the germline J gene fills it in. The rearrangement links TRBV7-8 to TRBJ2-1; D possibly corresponds to TRBD1 (7 bases). This CDR3 has 15 residues. In germline, CDR1 is SGHVS, CDR2 FQNEAQ. V was shortened by 5 bases and J by 8 bases, with 19 bases between the two germline ends. The CDR3 DNA, read in part, is TGTGCCAGCAGCCTTAGCGGACAGGAGGTAGATGAG. Translation: CASSLSGQEVDE. The full CDR3 is CASSLSGQEVDEQFF.

Concerning this clone itself: The CDR3 goes on 3 residues after the read ends, and that part is filled in from the germline J gene. This chain connects TRBV6-2 or TRBV6-3 to TRBJ2-5, with a possible D match to TRBD1 (6 bases). The CDR3 covers 13 residues. The V and J ends lost 2 bases and 2 bases respectively, with 6 bases between them. Germline loops: CDR1 MNHEY, CDR2 SVGEGT. CDR3 protein: CASSYGQQETQYF. The sequenced part of the CDR3 DNA is TGTGCCAGCAGTTACGGACAGCAAGAGACC.

In regard to this clone: The observed sequence ends 3 residues before the CDR3 terminus, with the missing tail filled in from the germline J gene. The gene calls are TRBV14 and TRBJ2-3; 13 nucleotides match TRBD2. Germline assignment: CDR1 SGHDN and CDR2 FVKESK. After removal of 5 bases from V and 6 bases from J, the junction contained 5 bases not matched to a gene. The CDR3 has 15 amino acids. CDR3: CASSWTSGSFDTQYF. Incomplete CDR3 DNA: TGTGCCAGCAGCTGGACTAGCGGGAGTTTCGATACG.